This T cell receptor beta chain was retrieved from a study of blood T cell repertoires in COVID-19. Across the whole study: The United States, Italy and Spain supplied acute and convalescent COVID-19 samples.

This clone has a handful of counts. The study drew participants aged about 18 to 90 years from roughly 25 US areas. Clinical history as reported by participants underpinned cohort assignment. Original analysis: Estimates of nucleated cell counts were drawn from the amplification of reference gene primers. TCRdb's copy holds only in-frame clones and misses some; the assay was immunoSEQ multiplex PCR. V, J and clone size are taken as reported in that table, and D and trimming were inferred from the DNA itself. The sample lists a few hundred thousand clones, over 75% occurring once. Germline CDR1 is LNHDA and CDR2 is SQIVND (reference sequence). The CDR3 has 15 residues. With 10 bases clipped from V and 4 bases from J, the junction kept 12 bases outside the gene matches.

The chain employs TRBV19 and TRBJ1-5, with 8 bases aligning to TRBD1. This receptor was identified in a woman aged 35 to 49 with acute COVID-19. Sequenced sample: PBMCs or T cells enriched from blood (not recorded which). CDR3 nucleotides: TGTGCCACCGTGGACAGGGCAAGGGATAATCAGCCCCAGCATTTT. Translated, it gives CATVDRARDNQPQHF. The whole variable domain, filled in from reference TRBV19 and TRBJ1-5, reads DGGITQSPKYLFRKEGQNVTLSCEQNLNHDAMYWYRQDPGQGLRLIYYSQIVNDFQKGDIAEGYSVSREKKESFPLTVTSAQKNPTAFYLCATVDRARDNQPQHFGDGTRLSIL.